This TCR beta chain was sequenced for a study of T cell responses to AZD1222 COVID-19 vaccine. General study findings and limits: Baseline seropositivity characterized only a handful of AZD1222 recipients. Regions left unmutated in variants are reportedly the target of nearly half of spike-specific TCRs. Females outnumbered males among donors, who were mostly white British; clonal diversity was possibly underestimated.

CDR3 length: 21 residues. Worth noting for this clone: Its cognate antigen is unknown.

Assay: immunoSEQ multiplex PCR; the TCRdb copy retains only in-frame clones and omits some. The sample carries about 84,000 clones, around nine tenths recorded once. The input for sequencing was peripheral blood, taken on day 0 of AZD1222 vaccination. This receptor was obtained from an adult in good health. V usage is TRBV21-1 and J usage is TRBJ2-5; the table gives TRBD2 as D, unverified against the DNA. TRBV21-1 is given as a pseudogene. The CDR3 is CASSKSPWGLAGGDPQETQYF. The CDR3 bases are TGTGCCAGCAGCAAATCGCCGTGGGGACTAGCGGGGGGAGACCCACAAGAGACCCAGTACTTC.